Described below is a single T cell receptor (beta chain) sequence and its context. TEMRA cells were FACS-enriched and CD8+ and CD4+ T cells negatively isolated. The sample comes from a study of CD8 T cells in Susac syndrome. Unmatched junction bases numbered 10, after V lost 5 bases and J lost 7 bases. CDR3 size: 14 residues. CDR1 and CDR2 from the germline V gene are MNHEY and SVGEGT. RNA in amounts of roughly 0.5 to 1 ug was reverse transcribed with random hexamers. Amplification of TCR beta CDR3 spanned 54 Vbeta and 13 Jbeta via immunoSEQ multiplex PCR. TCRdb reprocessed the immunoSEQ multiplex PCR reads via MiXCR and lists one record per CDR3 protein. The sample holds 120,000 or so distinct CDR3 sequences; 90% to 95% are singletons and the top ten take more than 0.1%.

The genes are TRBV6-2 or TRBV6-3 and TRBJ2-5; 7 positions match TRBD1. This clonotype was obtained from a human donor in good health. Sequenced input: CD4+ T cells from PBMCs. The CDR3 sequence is CASSRTGAFGTQYF. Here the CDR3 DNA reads TGTGCCAGCAGTCGGACAGGTGCATTCGGGACCCAGTACTTC.